The clone carrying this T cell receptor (beta chain) was counted a few times. Presence of unique molecular identifiers characterized the TCR beta cDNA libraries. Once roughly 0.95 to 10 million T cells were used, hundreds of thousands of cDNA molecules resulted. TCRdb reprocessed the PCR reads via MiXCR and lists one record per CDR3 protein. Of 600,000 to 700,000 distinct CDR3 sequences listed, 55% to 70% are singletons. The sample comes from a study of post-analysis software for immune sequencing data. This TCR derives from a girl aged 2 to 9 with multiple sclerosis. Sequences were obtained from blood.

For the CDR3, the DNA is TGTGCCAGCAGTTTAATCCCCCCCGGGGACGCCAACGAGCAGTACTTC. Its protein is CASSLIPPGDANEQYF. The chain has TRBV12-3 or TRBV12-4 and TRBJ2-4, with D perhaps given as TRBD1 or TRBD2 (5 bases each). The end of the DNA aligns better with TRBJ2-7, so the J call may be wrong. This CDR3 has 16 residues.